These 29 T cell receptor beta chains were sequenced from one sample in a study of shared clonotypes between healthy human individuals. Generated by immunoSEQ multiplex PCR, the TCRdb table keeps only in-frame clones and is missing some. This table holds under 150,000 clones, around two thirds found once. Sequencing input: memory CD8+ T cells sorted from blood. The subset denotes: CD45RO+ cells pooled with CCR7-negative TemRA cells. The receptors were gathered from a woman aged 30 to 39 in good health.

The rearrangement joins TRBV6-5 to TRBJ2-7, with 12 bases matching TRBD2. V gave up 6 bases and J gave up 4 bases; unmatched junction bases: 7. This CDR3 comprises 15 residues. The germline CDR1 and CDR2 sequences are MNHEY and SVGAGI. The chain's CDR3 is CASSLDGTSGYEQYF. In nucleotides, the CDR3 is TGTGCCAGCAGCCTTGACGGGACTAGCGGGTACGAGCAGTACTTC.

The CDR3 loop reads CASNHRDTGVNGYTF. DNA of the CDR3: TGTGCCAGCAATCACCGGGACACGGGAGTTAATGGCTACACCTTC. The rearrangement links TRBV2 to TRBJ1-2, with D perhaps TRBD1 (6 bases). V shed 7 bases and J shed 6 bases, with 21 bases lying between them. Germline V lookup: CDR1 SNHLY, CDR2 FYNNEI. This CDR3 contains 15 residues.

This clone was observed a few times. V and J are TRBV2 and TRBJ1-1; D gene uncertain. V was shortened by 2 bases and J by 1 base, with 5 bases between the two germline ends. CDR3 size: 13 residues. Germline loops: CDR1 SNHLY, CDR2 FYNNEI. The CDR3 region has the DNA TGTGCCAGCAGTGAACGGAGGAACACTGAAGCTTTCTTT. This codes for CASSERRNTEAFF.

This rearrangement joins TRBV7-2 to TRBJ2-5; 8 bases map to TRBD2. The CDR3 runs to 15 residues. The V gene's germline CDR1 is SGHTA and CDR2 FQGNSA. Trimming took 3 bases from V and 4 from J; bases not matched to a gene: 7. CDR3 loop: CASSLGTGGLETQYF. CDR3 DNA sequence: TGTGCCAGCAGCTTGGGGACGGGAGGGCTAGAGACCCAGTACTTC.

In its sample, this clone was seen a few times. The chain joins TRBV15 to TRBJ1-5; 8 bases align to TRBD1. The V gene end was trimmed by 3 bases and the J gene end by 7 bases; junction bases not matched to a gene: 8. This CDR3 is built from 15 residues. Germline V gives CDR1 LNHNV, CDR2 YYDKDF (reference sequence). The CDR3 sequence: CATSSRTGIMQPQHF. CDR3 sequence (DNA): TGTGCCACCAGCAGCCGGACAGGGATAATGCAGCCCCAGCATTTT.

The chain recombines TRBV27 with TRBJ2-3; 10 nucleotides agree with TRBD2. This CDR3 spans 15 amino acids. Germline V lookup: CDR1 MNHEY, CDR2 SMNVEV (reference sequence). Unmatched junction bases numbered 5, after V lost 5 bases and J lost 3 bases. For the CDR3, the DNA is TGTGCCAGCAGTCTACTAGCGGGACTTACAGATACGCAGTATTTT. Amino acids: CASSLLAGLTDTQYF.

The chain carries TRBV7-9 and TRBJ2-1, with 7 bases aligning to TRBD1. V lost 4 bases and J lost 3; bases outside the gene matches: 3. CDR3 length: 14 amino acids. CDR1 is SEHNR and CDR2 is FQNEAQ in the germline V gene (reference sequence). The CDR3 region has the DNA TGTGCCAGCAGCTCGGGGACAGACTACAATGAGCAGTTCTTC. Translating it yields CASSSGTDYNEQFF.

This chain joins TRBV7-9 and TRBJ1-5; D not resolved. V lost 1 base to trimming and J lost 4 bases, with 17 bases between them. The CDR3 loop spans 17 amino acids. CDR1 is SEHNR and CDR2 is FQNEAQ in the germline V gene (reference sequence). CDR3 DNA: TGTGCCAGCAGCTTAGAGGGTGGGCCTCCGTTTAATCAGCCCCAGCATTTT. It translates to CASSLEGGPPFNQPQHF.

The chain joins TRBV25-1 to TRBJ2-1, with TRBD2 identical over 8 bases. The CDR3 sequence is 17 residues long. With V trimmed by 1 base and J by 7 bases, 12 bases remained unmatched. Per the germline V gene, CDR1 is MGHDK and CDR2 is SYGVNS. This CDR3 reads CASSEWGSGTPRNEQFF. The DNA for the CDR3 is TGTGCCAGCAGTGAATGGGGTAGCGGGACGCCCCGGAATGAGCAGTTCTTC.

The genes are TRBV18 and TRBJ2-6; no clear D gene. V dropped 3 bases and J dropped 0 bases, with 9 bases sitting between them. The CDR3 sequence is 16 residues long. The V gene's germline CDR1 is KGHSH and CDR2 LQKENI. Written as DNA, the CDR3 is TGTGCCAGCTCACCGCCGCGGAACTCTGGGGCCAACGTCCTGACTTTC. This encodes CASSPPRNSGANVLTF.

In this sample, this clone turned up once. The rearrangement links TRBV11-3 to TRBJ1-4; D is possibly TRBD1 (6 bases). Germline V gives CDR1 SGHNT, CDR2 YENEEA. The CDR3 runs 15 residues. V lost 4 bases, J lost 5 bases, and 14 bases lay in between. Written as DNA, the CDR3 is TGTGCCAGCAGCTCCACGTGGGGGGCGAATGAAAAACTGTTTTTT. This codes for CASSSTWGANEKLFF.

J is TRBJ2-7 and V is TRBV10-3, with a possible D match to TRBD2 (6 bases). There are 14 residues in the CDR3. Per the germline V gene, CDR1 is ENHRY and CDR2 is SYGVKD. Between the trimmed V and J ends, which lost 2 bases and 0 bases, there was a span of 8 bases. Written as DNA, the CDR3 is TGTGCCATCAGTGAGGCGGGGTACTCCTACGAGCAGTACTTC. Its translation is CAISEAGYSYEQYF.

V and J are TRBV11-2 and TRBJ2-7; D is undetermined. The CDR3 length is 15 residues. The V gene's germline CDR1 is SGHAT and CDR2 FQNNGV. V shed 0 bases and J shed 0 bases, with 9 bases lying between them. This CDR3 is CASSLELWSSYEQYF. The CDR3 region has the DNA TGTGCCAGCAGCTTAGAACTTTGGAGCTCCTACGAGCAGTACTTC.

This clone appeared a single time. The chain carries TRBV7-2 and TRBJ1-1; tentative D call: TRBD1 (5 bases). The CDR3 is 15 amino acids. The ends were cut back, 2 bases at V and 5 bases at J, with 15 bases in the middle. Germline V gene data show CDR1 as SGHTA and CDR2 as FQGNSA. The CDR3 nucleotides read TGTGCCAGCAGCTTAAAGTGGGGCGGTAGTACTGAAGCTTTCTTT. This gives the protein CASSLKWGGSTEAFF.

This chain uses TRBV27 with TRBJ2-7; TRBD2 aligns across 7 bases. In germline, CDR1 is MNHEY, CDR2 SMNVEV (reference sequence). V lost 5 bases to trimming and J lost 0 bases; unmatched junction nucleotides: 7. This CDR3 region has 15 residues. The CDR3 loop is CASSPLGGNSYEQYF. The CDR3 DNA reads TGTGCCAGCAGTCCCCTGGGGGGGAACTCCTACGAGCAGTACTTC.

V gene TRBV5-4 combines with J gene TRBJ2-1, with 15 bases that match TRBD2. Germline V lookup: CDR1 SGHNT, CDR2 YYREEE (reference sequence). The J segment lost 5 bases and the V segment lost 4 bases, leaving 4 bases of the junction unmatched. The CDR3 has 16 amino acids. CDR3 nucleotides: TGTGCCAGCAGCAGGACTAGCGGGAGGGCCCACAATGAGCAGTTCTTC. It specifies CASSRTSGRAHNEQFF.

This clone was seen once. This chain links TRBV28 with TRBJ2-5; TRBD1 aligns across 7 bases. The tail of the sequence fits TRBJ2-7 better, so the J call may be wrong. Looked up from germline, CDR1 is MDHEN and CDR2 is SYDVKM. CDR3 length: 13 residues. The CDR3, as DNA: TGTGCCAGCAGGCTGACAGGGACCTACGAGCAGTACTTC. Protein: CASRLTGTYEQYF.

The J gene is TRBJ2-5, the V gene TRBV7-8, with TRBD1 identical over 9 bases. The closer fit of TRBJ2-7 to the DNA end suggests the J call may be wrong. This CDR3 has 14 amino acids. Germline V gives CDR1 SGHVS, CDR2 FQNEAQ. Here the CDR3 DNA reads TGTGCCAGCAGTCGGGACAGGGCGGTCGGCGAGCAGTACTTC. Translated, it gives CASSRDRAVGEQYF.

The chain recombines TRBV15 with TRBJ2-3; the D is unclear. V was clipped by 5 bases and J by 0 bases, with 18 bases between them. CDR1 is LNHNV, CDR2 YYDKDF, per germline (reference sequence). This CDR3 region has 17 residues. Written as DNA, the CDR3 is TGTGCCACCAGCCAACCATCGACCGTCATGAGCACAGATACGCAGTATTTT. It yields the protein CATSQPSTVMSTDTQYF.

By share, this clone ranks as medium-sized (0.01 to 0.1%). The rearrangement links TRBV25-1 to TRBJ1-5, with TRBD1 as a possible D gene (5 bases). This CDR3 is built from 15 residues. The germline gives CDR1 MGHDK, CDR2 SYGVNS. V was clipped by 4 bases and J by 2 bases, with 12 bases between them. Here the CDR3 DNA reads TGTGCCAGCAGTGGTTCCGGAGGGGGCAATCAGCCCCAGCATTTT. This translates into CASSGSGGGNQPQHF.

The J gene is TRBJ1-4, the V gene TRBV15; tentatively, D is TRBD1 (5 bases). From germline, CDR1 is LNHNV and CDR2 YYDKDF (reference sequence). The CDR3 length is 16 residues. The V and J ends lost 9 bases and 4 bases respectively, with 21 bases between them. Here the CDR3 DNA reads TGTGCCACAAGAGGGGCACGGGAGGCAGATAATGAAAAACTGTTTTTT. This translates into CATRGAREADNEKLFF.

Many counts were recorded for this clone. This chain joins TRBV2 and TRBJ2-7; 8 nucleotides match TRBD2. In germline, CDR1 is SNHLY, CDR2 FYNNEI. V lost 6 bases and J lost 4; bases outside the gene matches: 5. The CDR3 length is 13 residues. CDR3 bases: TGTGCCAGCAGCGTAGCGGGACCGTACGAGCAGTACTTC. Encoded protein: CASSVAGPYEQYF.

This sequence joins TRBV5-6 and TRBJ2-3, with 8 positions matching TRBD2. V was clipped by 2 bases and J by 0 bases; unmatched bases: 5. The CDR3 sequence is 16 residues long. Germline V gene data show CDR1 as SGHDT and CDR2 as YYEEEE. The CDR3 region has the DNA TGTGCCAGCAGCTTCCTGGCTAGCGGGAGCACAGATACGCAGTATTTT. Residues: CASSFLASGSTDTQYF.

This clone rates as medium-sized (0.01 to 0.1%). Different DNA sequences within this sample yield the same CDR3. The V and J genes are TRBV19 and TRBJ2-7; D unclear. Germline CDR1 is LNHDA and CDR2 is SQIVND (reference sequence). This CDR3 has 15 residues. Trimming cost V 2 bases and J 0 bases, with 11 bases left between them. The CDR3 is CASSIMATPSYEQYF. The CDR3, as DNA: TGTGCCAGTAGTATAATGGCCACCCCCTCCTACGAGCAGTACTTC. The complete variable domain, with remaining parts taken from reference TRBV19 and TRBJ2-7, reads DGGITQSPKYLFRKEGQNVTLSCEQNLNHDAMYWYRQDPGQGLRLIYYSQIVNDFQKGDIAEGYSVSREKKESFPLTVTSAQKNPTAFYLCASSIMATPSYEQYFGPGTRLTVT.

V and J are TRBV29-1 and TRBJ2-7; either TRBD1 or TRBD2 may supply D (5 bases each). This CDR3 is 14 amino acids long. Germline CDR1 SQVTM, CDR2 ANQGSEA. Deletions cut 4 bases from V and 6 bases from J, with 19 bases between. CDR3 DNA: TGCAGCGTTGCGGGGCCAACCGAACCCCCCGAGCAGTACTTC. Translated: CSVAGPTEPPEQYF.

J is TRBJ2-7 and V is TRBV4-1; 7 bases are a match to TRBD2. This CDR3 has 14 amino acids. With V trimmed by 1 base and J by 1 base, 1 base remained unmatched. Germline-derived CDR1 and CDR2 are MGHRA and YSYEKL. The DNA for the CDR3 is TGCGCCAGCAGCCAAGCGGGAGGATCCTACGAGCAGTACTTC. This gives the protein CASSQAGGSYEQYF.

V and J are TRBV2 and TRBJ2-7, with TRBD1 as a possible D gene (6 bases). The CDR3 consists of 12 residues. Per the germline V gene, CDR1 is SNHLY and CDR2 is FYNNEI. V was trimmed by 10 bases and J by 7 bases, leaving 17 bases between them. The CDR3 coding sequence is TGTGCCACAAACACAGGGACGTTTGAGCAGTACTTC. Protein: CATNTGTFEQYF.

This clone turned up a few times. V usage is TRBV7-9 and J usage is TRBJ2-1; D is unresolved. Germline CDR1 reads SEHNR; CDR2 reads FQNEAQ (reference sequence). V gave up 5 bases and J gave up 7 bases, with 12 bases separating them. The CDR3 loop spans 13 amino acids. The CDR3 reads CASSKPTTNEQFF. The DNA of the CDR3 is TGTGCCAGCAGCAAACCGACCACGAATGAGCAGTTCTTC.

The genes are TRBV29-1 and TRBJ2-7, with 9 bases aligning to TRBD1. This CDR3 has 15 residues. After removal of 6 bases from V and 5 bases from J, the junction contained 14 bases not matched to a gene. Germline V gives CDR1 SQVTM, CDR2 ANQGSEA. Here the CDR3 reads CSVGDNTGGTDEQYF. The CDR3 coding sequence is TGCAGCGTGGGGGATAATACAGGGGGCACTGACGAGCAGTACTTC.